This TCR beta chain emerged from a study of blood T cell repertoires in COVID-19. The CDR3 runs to 16 residues. Looked up from germline, CDR1 is SGHNT and CDR2 is YYREEE (reference sequence). Trimming stripped 0 bases from V and 4 bases from J, with 16 bases between. Data came from immunoSEQ multiplex PCR; TCRdb stores just in-frame clones and leaves some out. The sample has more than 95,000 clones; 88% are singletons. The sample was peripheral blood. The rearrangement joins TRBV5-4 to TRBJ2-5; D perhaps matches TRBD2 (6 bases). This clonotype was obtained from a woman older than 75 with acute or convalescent COVID-19. CDR3 sequence reads: CASSLGGSGGIETQYF. CDR3 bases: TGTGCCAGCAGCTTGGGAGGTAGCGGAGGTATAGAGACCCAGTACTTC.